A selection of T cell receptor beta chains follows, all from one sample in a study of T cells in Graves' hyperthyroidism and ophthalmopathy. MiXCR, applied by TCRdb to the multiplex PCR reads, yields one record per CDR3 protein. The repertoire includes about 520,000 distinct CDR3 sequences, around 21% of them detected once, and 26% sits in the top ten. Sequencing was done on a sample of blood. These receptors all stem from a man younger than 35 with Graves' hyperthyroidism. CDR3s include the opening cysteine and the closing phenylalanine or tryptophan. The D gene is left open where the match is weak. Clone size is shown for a subset of rows, as once, few, many or a class of expanded clone.

NA	TRBV25-1	TRBJ2-5	TRBD1	CASSESDPGTGYETQYF	TGTGCCAGCAGTGAATCCGACCCCGGGACAGGGTACGAGACCCAGTACTTC
NA	TRBV6-2/TRBV6-3	TRBJ2-2	NA	CASSFLRAVTGELFF	TGTGCCAGCAGCTTCTTACGAGCCGTAACCGGGGAGCTGTTTTTT
many	TRBV15	TRBJ1-2	NA	CATSRGFGEGYTF	TGTGCCACCAGCAGGGGGTTTGGAGAGGGCTACACCTTC
NA	TRBV12-3/TRBV12-4	TRBJ2-7	NA	CASSLGQSSSYEQYF	TGTGCCAGCAGTTTGGGTCAGAGTAGCTCCTACGAGCAGTACTTC
few	TRBV6-2/TRBV6-3	TRBJ1-5	NA	CASSSQTPQHF	TGTGCCAGCAGTTCCCAGACGCCCCAGCATTTT
many	TRBV12-5	TRBJ2-2	TRBD1	CASGLKAGGNTGELFF	TGTGCTAGTGGTTTGAAGGCAGGGGGAAACACCGGGGAGCTGTTTTTT
NA	TRBV11-3	TRBJ2-2	NA	CASSLKIGGTGELFF	TGTGCCAGCAGCTTAAAAATAGGAGGTACCGGGGAGCTGTTTTTT
many	TRBV27	TRBJ1-1	NA	CASTRRFGGSNTEAFF	TGTGCCAGCACCCGCCGTTTCGGGGGATCGAACACTGAAGCTTTCTTT
NA	TRBV11-2	TRBJ1-6	TRBD1	CASSTRGQSNSPLHF	TGTGCCAGCAGCACTAGGGGACAGTCTAATTCACCCCTCCACTTT
many	TRBV6-5	TRBJ2-7	NA	CASSYNIGSSYEQYF	TGTGCCAGCAGTTACAACATTGGGAGCTCCTACGAGCAGTACTTC
many	TRBV5-4	TRBJ2-2	NA	CASSFEGGFSDTGELFF	TGTGCCAGCAGCTTCGAGGGGGGTTTTTCCGACACCGGGGAGCTGTTTTTT
many	TRBV20-1	TRBJ1-2	TRBD1	CSAPTGWDGYTF	TGCAGTGCCCCGACAGGGTGGGATGGCTACACCTTC
many	TRBV12-3/TRBV12-4	TRBJ1-1	TRBD1	CASSQGQSYTEAFF	TGTGCCAGCAGTCAGGGACAGAGCTACACTGAAGCTTTCTTT
many	TRBV2	TRBJ1-2	TRBD1	CASRDRAGDYGYTF	TGTGCCAGCAGAGACAGGGCTGGAGACTATGGCTACACCTTC
NA	TRBV29-1	TRBJ2-7	TRBD1	CSVERQGGNYEQYF	TGCAGCGTTGAGAGACAGGGGGGAAATTACGAGCAGTACTTC
NA	TRBV12-3/TRBV12-4	TRBJ2-5	NA	CASSFQGKETQYF	TGTGCCAGCAGTTTTCAGGGTAAAGAGACCCAGTACTTC
NA	TRBV6-2/TRBV6-3	TRBJ2-7	NA	CASSYARGGFYEQYF	TGTGCCAGCAGTTACGCCAGGGGCGGATTCTACGAGCAGTACTTC
once	TRBV12-3/TRBV12-4	TRBJ2-5	TRBD1	CASSDTGTGRRETQYF	TGTGCCAGCAGTGACACCGGGACAGGGCGACGGGAGACCCAGTACTTC
many	TRBV28	TRBJ2-7	NA	CASSPRQIYYEQYF	TGTGCCAGCAGTCCCCGACAGATTTACTACGAGCAGTACTTC
NA	TRBV6-1	TRBJ2-5	NA	CASSEAARTETQYF	TGTGCCAGCAGTGAAGCGGCTAGAACAGAGACCCAGTACTTC
many	TRBV11-2	TRBJ2-7	NA	CASSSFRQYFYEQYF	TGTGCCAGCAGCTCCTTTCGTCAATATTTTTACGAGCAGTACTTC
few	TRBV18	TRBJ1-1	TRBD1	CASSPLGQDREGTEAFF	TGTGCCAGCTCACCCTTGGGACAGGATAGAGAAGGCACTGAAGCTTTCTTT
NA	TRBV6-1	TRBJ1-5	NA	CASSESAPVYNQPQHF	TGTGCCAGCAGTGAATCCGCCCCCGTATACAATCAGCCCCAGCATTTT
many	TRBV27	TRBJ1-1	NA	CASRRTSMNTEAFF	TGTGCCAGCCGTAGGACAAGTATGAACACTGAAGCTTTCTTT
many	TRBV12-3/TRBV12-4	TRBJ1-2	NA	CASSLSWPGGRGYTF	TGTGCCAGCAGTTTATCCTGGCCGGGGGGACGCGGCTACACCTTC
NA	TRBV5-4	TRBJ1-2	NA	CASSLVGAGGYTF	TGTGCCAGCAGCTTGGTGGGGGCCGGCGGCTACACCTTC
NA	TRBV12-3/TRBV12-4	TRBJ1-1	TRBD1	CASNSLFRGWANTEAFF	TGTGCCAGTAATTCTCTATTCAGGGGGTGGGCGAACACTGAAGCTTTCTTT
NA	TRBV6-1	TRBJ2-5	TRBD2	CASSGKTSGGPVAQYF	TGTGCCAGCAGTGGAAAGACTAGCGGGGGCCCCGTGGCCCAGTACTTC
many	TRBV7-9	TRBJ2-7	NA	CASSLGFPGSEQYF	TGTGCCAGCAGCTTAGGGTTTCCCGGGTCCGAGCAGTACTTC
NA	TRBV28	TRBJ1-1	NA	CASSRPGVENTEAFF	TGTGCCAGCAGTCGCCCAGGGGTTGAGAACACTGAAGCTTTCTTT
NA	TRBV6-1	TRBJ2-3	NA	CASSRGVTSTDTQYF	TGTGCCAGCTCCAGAGGGGTAACTAGCACAGATACGCAGTATTTT
many	TRBV12-3/TRBV12-4	TRBJ1-1	NA	CASSSGWGEAFF	TGTGCCAGCAGTAGCGGTTGGGGTGAAGCTTTCTTT
NA	TRBV24-1	TRBJ1-2	NA	CATSDPSGLYTF	TGTGCCACCAGTGATCCTTCAGGTCTCTACACCTTC
many	TRBV20-1	TRBJ2-7	NA	CSARDGNYYEQYF	TGCAGTGCTAGAGATGGGAACTATTACGAGCAGTACTTC
many	TRBV20-1	TRBJ2-7	NA	CSASPGRYEQYF	TGCAGTGCTAGCCCAGGGCGGTACGAGCAGTACTTC
few	TRBV30	TRBJ1-2	TRBD1	CAWSGQGYYGYTF	TGTGCCTGGAGTGGACAGGGGTACTATGGCTACACCTTC
many	TRBV12-3/TRBV12-4	TRBJ2-2	NA	CASSSTGAANTGELFF	TGTGCCAGCAGTTCAACGGGGGCAGCGAACACCGGGGAGCTGTTTTTT
few	TRBV10-3	TRBJ2-4	NA	CAISESKGLAKNIQYF	TGTGCCATCAGTGAGTCGAAGGGGTTGGCCAAAAACATTCAGTACTTC
many	TRBV27	TRBJ1-2	TRBD1	CASSFLTGGGGGYTF	TGTGCCAGCAGTTTTCTCACAGGGGGAGGAGGTGGCTACACCTTC
many	TRBV6-1	TRBJ2-2	NA	CASRRTEHSNTGELFF	TGTGCCAGCAGACGGACAGAGCACTCGAACACCGGGGAGCTGTTTTTT
many	TRBV5-1	TRBJ1-1	TRBD1	CASSQQQGAAEAFF	TGCGCCAGCAGCCAACAACAGGGGGCAGCTGAAGCTTTCTTT
few	TRBV27	TRBJ1-1	NA	CASKPLGGREAFF	TGTGCCAGCAAACCTTTGGGAGGAAGGGAAGCTTTCTTT
few	TRBV28	TRBJ2-7	NA	CASSLRPLRTAYEQYF	TGTGCCAGCAGTTTAAGACCCCTGCGGACAGCCTACGAGCAGTACTTC
many	TRBV12-3/TRBV12-4	TRBJ2-5	NA	CASSATGLEETQYF	TGTGCCAGCAGCGCGACAGGTCTTGAAGAGACCCAGTACTTC
many	TRBV6-5	TRBJ1-2	NA	CASSSRPSSGYTF	TGTGCCAGCAGCTCCAGACCCTCGTCAGGCTACACCTTC
few	TRBV2	TRBJ1-3	NA	CASTQLGSGNTIYF	TGTGCCAGCACCCAGCTGGGCTCTGGAAACACCATATATTTT
many	TRBV28	TRBJ1-1	NA	CASSQLANTATEAFF	TGTGCCAGCAGCCAACTCGCCAATACCGCGACTGAAGCTTTCTTT
once	TRBV29-1	TRBJ1-2	TRBD1	CSVPGTGGDYGYTF	TGCAGCGTCCCTGGGACAGGGGGAGACTATGGCTACACCTTC
many	TRBV20-1	TRBJ2-7	NA	CSAQTGLGYEQYF	TGCAGTGCTCAAACGGGGCTTGGTTACGAGCAGTACTTC